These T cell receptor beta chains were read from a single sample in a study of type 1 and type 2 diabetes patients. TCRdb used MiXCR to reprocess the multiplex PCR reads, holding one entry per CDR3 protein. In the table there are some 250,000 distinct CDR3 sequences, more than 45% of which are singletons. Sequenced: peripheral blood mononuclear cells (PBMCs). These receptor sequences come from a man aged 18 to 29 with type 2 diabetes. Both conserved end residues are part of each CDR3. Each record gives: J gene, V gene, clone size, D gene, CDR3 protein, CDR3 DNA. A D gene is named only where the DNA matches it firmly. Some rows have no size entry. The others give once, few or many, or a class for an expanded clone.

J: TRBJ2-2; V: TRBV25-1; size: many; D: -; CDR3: CASQGTHTGELFF; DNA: TGTGCCAGCCAAGGGACACACACCGGGGAGCTGTTTTTT
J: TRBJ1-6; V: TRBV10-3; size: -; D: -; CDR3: CAISDRGLDNSPLHF; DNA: TGTGCCATCAGTGATCGCGGGCTGGATAATTCACCCCTCCACTTT
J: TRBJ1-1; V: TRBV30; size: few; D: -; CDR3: CAWTRNANAEAFF; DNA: TGTGCCTGGACGAGGAACGCCAACGCTGAAGCTTTCTTT
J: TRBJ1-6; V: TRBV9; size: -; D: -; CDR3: CASRQLKDSPLHF; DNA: TGTGCCAGTAGGCAGTTAAAGGACTCACCCCTCCACTTT
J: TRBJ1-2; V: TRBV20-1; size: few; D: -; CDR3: CSARLTDRHHF; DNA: TGCAGTGCTAGACTGACAGACAGGCACCACTTC
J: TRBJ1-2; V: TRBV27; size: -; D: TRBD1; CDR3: CASRPAGTAYGYTF; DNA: TGTGCCAGCAGGCCGGCCGGGACAGCTTATGGCTACACCTTC
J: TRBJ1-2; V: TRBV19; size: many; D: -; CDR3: CASSMRYYGYTF; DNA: TGTGCCAGTAGTATGCGTTACTATGGCTACACCTTC
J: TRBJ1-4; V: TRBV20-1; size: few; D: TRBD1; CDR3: CSGHMGQSNEKLFF; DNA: TGCAGTGGTCATATGGGACAGAGTAATGAAAAACTGTTTTTT
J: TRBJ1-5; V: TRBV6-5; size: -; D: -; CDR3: CASSGLIGGPQHF; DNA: TGTGCCAGCAGTGGGCTGATAGGGGGGCCCCAGCATTTT
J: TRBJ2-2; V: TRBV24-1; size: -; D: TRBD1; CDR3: CATSDTTGSGTGELFF; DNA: TGTGCCACCAGTGATACGACAGGGAGTGGCACCGGGGAGCTGTTTTTT
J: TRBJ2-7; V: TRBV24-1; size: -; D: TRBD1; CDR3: CAISADRGPGQYF; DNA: TGTGCCATCAGTGCAGACAGGGGGCCTGGGCAGTACTTC
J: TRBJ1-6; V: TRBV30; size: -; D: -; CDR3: CAWSVARDSPLHF; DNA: TGTGCCTGGAGTGTAGCCAGGGATTCACCCCTCCACTTT
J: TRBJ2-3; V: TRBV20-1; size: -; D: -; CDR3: CSARDRASSTDTQYF; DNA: TGCAGTGCTAGAGATAGGGCCTCTAGCACAGATACGCAGTATTTT
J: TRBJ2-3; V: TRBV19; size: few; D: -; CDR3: CASKYEGGSDTQYF; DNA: TGTGCCAGTAAATATGAAGGGGGTTCAGATACGCAGTATTTT
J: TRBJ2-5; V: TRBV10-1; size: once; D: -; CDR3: CASSDPKSSYNEQYF; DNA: TGCGCCAGCAGTGATCCGAAGAGCTCCTACAATGAGCAGTACTTC
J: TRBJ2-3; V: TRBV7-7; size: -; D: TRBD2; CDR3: CASSPSGGESDTQYF; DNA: TGTGCTAGCAGCCCCAGCGGGGGGGAATCAGATACGCAGTATTTT
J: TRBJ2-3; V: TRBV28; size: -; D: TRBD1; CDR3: CASSLWTGADTDTQYF; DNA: TGTGCCAGCAGTTTATGGACAGGGGCTGACACAGATACGCAGTATTTT
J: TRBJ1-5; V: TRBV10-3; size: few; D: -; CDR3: CAISPSSNQPQHF; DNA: TGTGCCATCAGTCCGTCCAGCAATCAGCCCCAGCATTTT
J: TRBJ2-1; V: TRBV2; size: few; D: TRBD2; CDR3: CASSESGSTYNEQFF; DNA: TGTGCCAGCAGTGAAAGCGGGAGCACCTACAATGAGCAGTTCTTC
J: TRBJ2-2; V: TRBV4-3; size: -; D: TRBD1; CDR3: CASSQDRANTGELFF; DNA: TGCGCCAGCAGCCAGGACAGGGCGAACACCGGGGAGCTGTTTTTT
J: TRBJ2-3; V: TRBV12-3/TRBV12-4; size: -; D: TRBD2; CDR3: CASSEGLAFSTDTQYF; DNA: TGTGCCAGCAGTGAAGGACTAGCGTTTAGCACAGATACGCAGTATTTT
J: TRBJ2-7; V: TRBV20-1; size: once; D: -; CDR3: CSATDYSYEQYF; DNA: TGCAGTGCTACTGATTACTCCTACGAGCAGTACTTC
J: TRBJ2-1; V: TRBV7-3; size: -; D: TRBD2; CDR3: CASSLRGVEAGGSVYNEQFF; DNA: TGTGCCAGCAGCTTAAGGGGGGTTGAGGCGGGGGGGTCGGTCTACAATGAGCAGTTCTTC
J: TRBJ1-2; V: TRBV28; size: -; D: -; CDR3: CASSLLIRTGMSFYGYTF; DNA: TGTGCCAGCAGTTTACTCATACGCACAGGGATGAGTTTTTATGGCTACACCTTC
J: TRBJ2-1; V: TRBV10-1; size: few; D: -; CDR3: CASSVGPHNEQFF; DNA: TGCGCCAGCAGTGTCGGACCCCACAATGAGCAGTTCTTC
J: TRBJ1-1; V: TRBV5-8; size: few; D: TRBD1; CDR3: CASSLVPGGNAFF; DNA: TGTGCCAGCAGCTTGGTACCAGGGGGGAATGCTTTCTTT
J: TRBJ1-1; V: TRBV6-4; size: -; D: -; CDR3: CASSDTNRDTEAFF; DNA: TGTGCCAGCAGTGACACCAACAGGGACACTGAAGCTTTCTTT
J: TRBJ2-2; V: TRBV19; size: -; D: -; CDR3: CASRGTAGGVGELFF; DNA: TGTGCCAGTAGAGGGACGGCAGGGGGGGTCGGGGAGCTGTTTTTT
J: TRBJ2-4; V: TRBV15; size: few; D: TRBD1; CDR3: CATSRSRTGGMDKNIQYF; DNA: TGTGCCACCAGCAGGTCAAGGACAGGGGGCATGGACAAAAACATTCAGTACTTC
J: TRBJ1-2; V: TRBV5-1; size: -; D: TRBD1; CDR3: CASSLAGQGSGYTF; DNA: TGCGCCAGCAGCTTGGCGGGACAGGGTAGTGGCTACACCTTC
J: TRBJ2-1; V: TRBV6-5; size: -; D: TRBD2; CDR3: CASTGLANYNEQFF; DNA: TGTGCCAGCACTGGACTAGCTAACTACAATGAGCAGTTCTTC
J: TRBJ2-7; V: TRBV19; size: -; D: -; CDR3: CASSPGPTGSSYEQYF; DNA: TGTGCCAGTAGTCCGGGACCTACGGGGAGCTCCTACGAGCAGTACTTC
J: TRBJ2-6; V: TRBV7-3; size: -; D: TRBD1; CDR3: CASGPGQGAHNSGANVLTF; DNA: TGTGCCAGCGGCCCCGGACAGGGTGCACACAACTCTGGGGCCAACGTCCTGACTTTC
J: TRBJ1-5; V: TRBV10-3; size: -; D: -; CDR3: CAISESTGGGQPQHF; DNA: TGTGCCATCAGTGAGTCTACCGGGGGCGGCCAGCCCCAGCATTTT
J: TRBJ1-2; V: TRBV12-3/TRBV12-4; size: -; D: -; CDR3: CASSLGLSLSGYTF; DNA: TGTGCCAGCAGTTTAGGCTTGTCACTCTCTGGCTACACCTTC
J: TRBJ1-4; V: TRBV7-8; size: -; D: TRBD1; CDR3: CASSLPGTENGKLFF; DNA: TGTGCCAGCAGCCTCCCCGGGACAGAAAACGGAAAACTGTTTTTT
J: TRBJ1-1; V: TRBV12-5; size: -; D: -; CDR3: CASGSRADTEAFF; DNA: TGTGCTAGTGGATCCAGAGCCGACACTGAAGCTTTCTTT
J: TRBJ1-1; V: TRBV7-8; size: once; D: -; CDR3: CASSQARHTEAFF; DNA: TGTGCCAGCAGCCAAGCGCGTCACACTGAAGCTTTCTTT
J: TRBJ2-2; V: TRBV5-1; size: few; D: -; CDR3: CASSLSQPGELFF; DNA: TGCGCCAGCAGCTTGAGTCAACCCGGGGAGCTGTTTTTT
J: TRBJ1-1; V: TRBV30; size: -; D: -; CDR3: CAWIEIEAFF; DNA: TGTGCCTGGATCGAGATTGAAGCTTTCTTT
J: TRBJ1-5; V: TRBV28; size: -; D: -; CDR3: CASSLEPSGNQPQHF; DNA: TGTGCCAGCAGTTTAGAACCGTCCGGGAATCAGCCCCAGCATTTT
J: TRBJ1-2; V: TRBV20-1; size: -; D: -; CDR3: CSASAGPTYGYTF; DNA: TGCAGTGCTAGCGCGGGACCGACATATGGCTACACCTTC
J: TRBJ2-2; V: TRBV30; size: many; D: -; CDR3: CAWSSITGELFF; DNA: TGTGCCTGGAGTAGCATCACCGGGGAGCTGTTTTTT
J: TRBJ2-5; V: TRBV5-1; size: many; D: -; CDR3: CASSLVETQYF; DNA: TGTGCCAGCAGCTTAGTTGAGACCCAGTACTTC
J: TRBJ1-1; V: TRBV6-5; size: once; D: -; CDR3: CASSGRPRGTEAFF; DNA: TGTGCCAGCAGCGGACGGCCCCGTGGGACTGAAGCTTTCTTT
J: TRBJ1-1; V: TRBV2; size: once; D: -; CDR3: CASSLGGYMNTEAFF; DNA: TGTGCCAGCAGCTTAGGCGGGTACATGAACACTGAAGCTTTCTTT
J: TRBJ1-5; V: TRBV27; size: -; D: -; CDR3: CASGTGRNQPQHF; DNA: TGTGCCAGCGGAACAGGGCGTAATCAGCCCCAGCATTTT
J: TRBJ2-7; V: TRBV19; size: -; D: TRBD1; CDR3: CAGSIDLGQNYEQYF; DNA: TGTGCCGGTAGTATAGATTTGGGACAGAACTACGAGCAGTACTTC
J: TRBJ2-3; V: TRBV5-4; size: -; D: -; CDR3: CASSFKGSTDTQYF; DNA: TGTGCCAGCAGCTTCAAGGGAAGCACAGATACGCAGTATTTT
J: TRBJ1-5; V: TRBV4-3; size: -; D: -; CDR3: CASSQDRGNNQPQHF; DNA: TGCGCCAGCAGCCAAGATCGGGGAAACAATCAGCCCCAGCATTTT
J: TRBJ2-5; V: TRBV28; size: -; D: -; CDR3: CASSLPNRQTQYF; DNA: TGTGCCAGCAGTTTACCTAACAGGCAGACCCAGTACTTC
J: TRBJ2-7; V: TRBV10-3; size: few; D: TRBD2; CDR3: CAISVLAVSSYEQYF; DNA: TGTGCCATCAGCGTTCTAGCGGTGAGCTCCTACGAGCAGTACTTC